The 10 T cell receptor beta chains presented below share a single source sample, sequenced in a study of blood T cell repertoires in COVID-19. Clones were sequenced by immunoSEQ multiplex PCR, and TCRdb holds only the in-frame ones, with some missing. The profile shows some 70,000 clones, approximately 80% of them singletons. The sample comprised peripheral blood. The receptors were gathered from a human donor in a cohort sampled during active COVID-19.

The rearrangement links TRBV18 to TRBJ2-5; maybe TRBD2 (5 bases). Germline loops: CDR1 KGHSH, CDR2 LQKENI. This CDR3 spans 14 amino acids. V was trimmed by 0 bases and J by 1 base, leaving 6 bases between them. The CDR3 bases are TGTGCCAGCTCACCACCAGGGAGCCAAGAGACCCAGTACTTC. Translated: CASSPPGSQETQYF.

This CDR3 reads CASSLGLAGSSSYEQYF. The CDR3 nucleotides read TGTGCCAGCAGTTTAGGCCTAGCGGGCTCCAGCTCCTACGAGCAGTACTTC. This chain joins TRBV28 and TRBJ2-7; TRBD2 matches at 8 bases. Trimming took 2 bases from V and 0 from J; bases not matched to a gene: 9. The germline gives CDR1 MDHEN, CDR2 SYDVKM. The CDR3 runs to 17 residues. The full variable domain, its missing parts supplied by reference TRBV28 and TRBJ2-7, is DVKVTQSSRYLVKRTGEKVFLECVQDMDHENMFWYRQDPGLGLRLIYFSYDVKMKEKGDIPEGYSVSREKKERFSLILESASTNQTSMYLCASSLGLAGSSSYEQYFGPGTRLTVT.

The DNA of the CDR3 is TGTGCCACAAGACAGGGGACGGGCCTTAACACCGGGGAGCTGTTTTTT. As protein: CATRQGTGLNTGELFF. The rearrangement joins TRBV7-2 to TRBJ2-2, with 8 bases that match TRBD1. V gave up 10 bases and J gave up 2 bases; unmatched junction bases: 12. Germline V lookup: CDR1 SGHTA, CDR2 FQGNSA. The CDR3 sequence is 16 residues long.

The genes are TRBV30 and TRBJ2-7; D is undetermined. The CDR3 is 14 residues long. The germline gives CDR1 GTSNPN, CDR2 SVGIG (reference sequence). The V and J ends lost 0 bases and 2 bases respectively, with 11 bases between them. The CDR3 region has the DNA TGTGCCTGGAGTGTACAGAGACCCCCCTACGAGCAGTACTTC. Encoded protein: CAWSVQRPPYEQYF.

This clone was counted between two and nine times. The CDR3 is CASSLAAVYEQYF. The CDR3 nucleotides read TGTGCCAGCAGCTTGGCCGCCGTCTACGAGCAGTACTTC. The J gene is TRBJ2-7, the V gene TRBV7-3; no firm D call. The CDR3 extends over 13 amino acids. The germline V gene encodes CDR1 SGHTA and CDR2 FQGTGA. V dropped 3 bases and J dropped 3 bases, with 9 bases sitting between them.

This chain connects TRBV3-1 (or the pseudogene TRBV3-2) to TRBJ1-4, with D possibly TRBD1 on 5 matching bases. V lost 4 bases and J 6 bases, leaving 18 bases between the germline ends. The CDR3 length is 16 residues. Germline V lookup: CDR1 LGHDT, CDR2 YNNKEL (reference sequence). The CDR3 DNA reads as TGTGCCAGCAGCCCGCGAGATGGGGGAGGCGATGAAAAACTGTTTTTT. Its protein product is CASSPRDGGGDEKLFF.

Ten or more counts support this clone. Within the sample, other DNA sequences also encode this same CDR3. The V call is TRBV3-1 (or the pseudogene TRBV3-2), the J call TRBJ2-5, with D possibly matching TRBD2 (5 bases). CDR3 length: 14 residues. The V end lost 2 bases, the J end lost 2 bases, and 9 bases lay between the germline ends. The germline V gene has CDR1 LGHDT and CDR2 YNNKEL (reference sequence). This chain's CDR3 is CASSQMRDQETQYF. DNA of the CDR3: TGTGCCAGCAGCCAAATGAGGGATCAAGAGACCCAGTACTTC.

J is TRBJ2-7 and V is TRBV9; 7 bases match TRBD2. Germline V gene data show CDR1 as SGDLS and CDR2 as YYNGEE. The ends lost 4 bases at V and 4 bases at J; junction bases unmatched: 5. The CDR3 has 13 residues. CDR3 sequence reads: CASSRVGGYEQYV. The CDR3 DNA follows: TGTGCCAGCAGCAGAGTGGGGGGGTACGAGCAGTACGTC.

The V call is TRBV11-2, the J call TRBJ2-7, with 9 bases lining up with TRBD2. CDR3 length: 15 amino acids. The V gene's germline CDR1 is SGHAT and CDR2 FQNNGV. V trimming: 3 bases; J trimming: 2 bases; junction bases outside the gene matches: 5. This CDR3 is CASSLRGGTAYEQYV. DNA of the CDR3: TGTGCCAGCAGCTTGCGGGGGGGGACAGCCTACGAGCAGTACGTC.

The chain combines TRBV18 with TRBJ2-7; TRBD2 might be the D (5 bases). This CDR3 has 13 amino acids. V was trimmed by 1 base and J by 6 bases, leaving 10 bases between them. From germline, CDR1 is KGHSH and CDR2 LQKENI. CDR3: CASSPQTRAEQYV. The DNA of the CDR3 is TGTGCCAGCTCACCACAAACTAGGGCCGAGCAGTACGTC.